This T cell receptor beta chain was captured by sequencing in a study of blood T cells in healthy people across ages. Whole-study findings and limits: Higher diversity, along with more naive CD4+ cells, distinguished long-lived donors from aged donors. It was not known whether donors were CMV positive (a possible confounder of expanded clonotype changes).

Points on this clonotype: Its antigen is not known.

There were healthy Caucasian individuals from Russia, aged about 6 to 90, serving as donors. Samples each had at least 5 micrograms of total RNA extracted. Through a sample-barcoded 5' primer and a J-beta primer mix, a second PCR was run for roughly 6 to 12 cycles. From the 5' RACE reads, TCRdb called clonotypes with MiXCR, one entry per CDR3 protein. The sample lists a few hundred thousand distinct CDR3 sequences, approximately 30% seen once, with approximately 17% in the top ten. Trimming left V 6 bases short and J 4 bases short, with 18 bases between. The CDR3 spans 14 residues. Germline CDR1 is DFQATT and CDR2 is SNEGSKA (reference sequence).

This TCR derives from a woman in her seventies in good health. The sample taken for sequencing was blood. The chain uses TRBV20-1 and TRBJ1-2; D is ambiguous. The CDR3 is CSATTHAGVYGYTF. Written as DNA, the CDR3 is TGCAGTGCCACTACCCACGCGGGTGTCTATGGCTACACCTTC.